This T cell receptor (beta chain) is drawn from a study of Graves' ophthalmopathy and Graves' hyperthyroidism. Study findings and constraints: The authors also found most expanded thyroid clonotypes above 0.001 frequency in blood.

Notes on this clonotype: What it binds is unknown.

RNA transcripts were the template, and TCR beta CDR3 regions were amplified from them. Second-round multiplex PCR followed a first-round RT-PCR using HTBI primers. TCRdb processed the multiplex PCR reads anew with MiXCR; each CDR3 protein has one entry. The sample yields roughly 700,000 distinct CDR3 sequences, approximately 40% seen once. CDR1 is SGHRS, CDR2 YFSETQ, per germline. Trimming cost V 2 bases and J 4 bases, with 12 bases left between them. This CDR3 contains 14 residues. Reliance was placed on clinical symptoms, serum thyroxine, TRAb, thyroid ultrasound and orbital computed tomography for diagnosis.

The chain has TRBV5-1 and TRBJ1-1; no definite D call. Sequencing was performed on peripheral blood. This clonotype originated in an adult man with Graves' ophthalmopathy. CDR3 DNA sequence: TGCGCCAGCAGCTTTGGGTACGGGAGCACTGAAGCTTTCTTT. Its translation is CASSFGYGSTEAFF.